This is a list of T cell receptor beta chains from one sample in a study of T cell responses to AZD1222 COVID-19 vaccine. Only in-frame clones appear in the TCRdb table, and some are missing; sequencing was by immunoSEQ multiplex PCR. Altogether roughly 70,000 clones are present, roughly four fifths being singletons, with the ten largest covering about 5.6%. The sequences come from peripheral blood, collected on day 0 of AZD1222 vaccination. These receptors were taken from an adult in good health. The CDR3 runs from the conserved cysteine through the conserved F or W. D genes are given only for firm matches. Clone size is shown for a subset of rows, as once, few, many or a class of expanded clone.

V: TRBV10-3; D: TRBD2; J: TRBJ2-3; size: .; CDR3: CAISGGTTSFDTQYF; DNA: TGCGCCATCAGTGGAGGGACTACTAGCTTCGATACGCAGTATTTT
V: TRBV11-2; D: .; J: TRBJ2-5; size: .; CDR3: CASSSTGETQYF; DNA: TGTGCCAGCAGCTCCACGGGGGAGACCCAGTACTTC
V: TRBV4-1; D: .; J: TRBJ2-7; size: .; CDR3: CASSPDSSYEQYF; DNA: TGCGCCAGCAGTCCCGACTCCTCCTACGAGCAGTACTTC
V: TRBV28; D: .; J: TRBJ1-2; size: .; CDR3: CASSSHLDTYGYTF; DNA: TGTGCCAGCAGCTCCCACCTGGACACCTATGGCTACACCTTC
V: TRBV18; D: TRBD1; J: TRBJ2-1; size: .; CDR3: CASSPLRQGVYNEQFF; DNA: TGTGCCAGCTCACCCCTAAGACAGGGGGTATACAATGAGCAGTTCTTC
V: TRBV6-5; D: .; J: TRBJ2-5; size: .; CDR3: CASKQGQETQYF; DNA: TGTGCCAGCAAACAGGGCCAAGAGACCCAGTACTTC
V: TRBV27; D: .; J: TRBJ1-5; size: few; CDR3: CASRPQGGSNQPQHF; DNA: TGTGCCAGCAGACCACAGGGCGGGAGCAATCAGCCCCAGCATTTT
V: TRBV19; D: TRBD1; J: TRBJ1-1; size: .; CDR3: CASSQTGANTEAFF; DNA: TGTGCCAGTAGTCAGACAGGGGCGAACACTGAAGCTTTCTTT
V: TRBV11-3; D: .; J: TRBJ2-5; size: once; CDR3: CASSLQGLAETQYF; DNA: TGTGCCAGCAGCTTACAGGGGTTGGCAGAGACCCAGTACTTC
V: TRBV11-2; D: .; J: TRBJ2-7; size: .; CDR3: CASSSLGPGGEQYF; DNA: TGTGCCAGCAGCTCGCTCGGTCCCGGGGGAGAGCAGTACTTC
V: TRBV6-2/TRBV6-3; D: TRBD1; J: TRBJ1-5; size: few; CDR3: CASSYVPGQGVRQPQHF; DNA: TGTGCCAGCAGTTACGTGCCCGGACAGGGGGTCCGCCAGCCCCAGCATTTT
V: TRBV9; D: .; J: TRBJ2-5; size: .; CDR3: CASSVEASQETQYF; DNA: TGTGCCAGCAGCGTAGAGGCCAGCCAAGAGACCCAGTACTTC
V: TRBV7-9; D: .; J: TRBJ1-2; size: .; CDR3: CASSLAPGDYGYTF; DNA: TGTGCCAGCAGCTTAGCGCCGGGAGATTATGGCTACACCTTC
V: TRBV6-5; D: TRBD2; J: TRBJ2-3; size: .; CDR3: CASIMLAGYTDTQYF; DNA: TGTGCCAGCATCATGCTAGCGGGGTACACAGATACGCAGTATTTT
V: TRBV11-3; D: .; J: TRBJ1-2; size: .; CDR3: CASSPGRANYGYTF; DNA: TGTGCCAGCAGCCCGGGGCGGGCTAACTATGGCTACACCTTC
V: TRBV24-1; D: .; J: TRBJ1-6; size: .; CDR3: CATVEARNSPLHF; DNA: TGTGCCACCGTCGAGGCCCGTAATTCACCCCTCCACTTT
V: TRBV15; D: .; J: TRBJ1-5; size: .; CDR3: CATSRDGTGNQPQHF; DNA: TGTGCCACCAGCAGAGATGGGACCGGCAATCAGCCCCAGCATTTT
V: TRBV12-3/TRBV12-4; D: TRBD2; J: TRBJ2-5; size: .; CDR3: CASSWGGETQYF; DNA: TGTGCCAGCAGTTGGGGGGGAGAGACCCAGTACTTC
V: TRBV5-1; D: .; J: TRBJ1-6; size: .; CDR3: CASSLTPGNNSPLHF; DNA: TGCGCCAGCAGCTTGACCCCTGGCAATAATTCACCCCTCCACTTT
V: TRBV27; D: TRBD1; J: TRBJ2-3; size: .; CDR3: CASSLGQGNTDTQYF; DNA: TGTGCCAGCAGTTTGGGACAGGGGAACACAGATACGCAGTATTTT
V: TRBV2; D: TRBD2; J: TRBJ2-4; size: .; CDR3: CASSPPGGTSGLFGKNIQYF; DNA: TGTGCCAGCAGTCCTCCGGGCGGGACTAGCGGACTTTTTGGCAAAAACATTCAGTACTTC
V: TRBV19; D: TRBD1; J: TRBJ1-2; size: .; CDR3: CASSGRQGARLGYTF; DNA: TGTGCCAGTAGTGGACGACAGGGGGCGCGTTTGGGCTACACCTTC
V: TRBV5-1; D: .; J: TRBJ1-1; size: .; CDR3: CASSLDTNTEAFF; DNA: TGCGCCAGCAGCTTGGATACGAACACTGAAGCTTTCTTT
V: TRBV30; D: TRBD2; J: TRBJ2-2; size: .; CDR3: CAWSVLVSGVNTGELFF; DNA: TGTGCCTGGAGTGTACTGGTTAGCGGGGTGAACACCGGGGAGCTGTTTTTT
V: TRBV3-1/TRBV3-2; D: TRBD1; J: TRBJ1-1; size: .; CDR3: CASSPRTGANTEAFF; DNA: TGTGCCAGCAGCCCCCGGACAGGGGCGAACACTGAAGCTTTCTTT
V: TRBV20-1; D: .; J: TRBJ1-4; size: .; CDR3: CSASPPRQVNEKLFF; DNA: TGCAGTGCTAGTCCCCCCCGACAGGTTAATGAAAAACTGTTTTTT
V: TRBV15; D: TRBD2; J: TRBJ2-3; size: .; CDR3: CATSPGRGLTDTQYF; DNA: TGTGCCACCAGCCCGGGGAGGGGACTCACAGATACGCAGTATTTT
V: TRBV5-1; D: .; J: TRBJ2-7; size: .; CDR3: CASTRTDSVYEQYF; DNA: TGCGCCAGCACCCGGACAGACAGCGTATACGAGCAGTACTTC
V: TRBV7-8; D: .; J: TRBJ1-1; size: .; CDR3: CASSFKQGTEAFF; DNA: TGTGCCAGCAGCTTTAAACAGGGCACTGAAGCTTTCTTT
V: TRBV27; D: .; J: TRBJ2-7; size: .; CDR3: CASSLAGQVFEQYF; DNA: TGTGCCAGCAGTTTAGCTGGGCAGGTGTTCGAGCAGTACTTC
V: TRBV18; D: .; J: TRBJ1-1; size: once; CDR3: CASSPPYGEGFTEAFF; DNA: TGTGCCAGCTCACCACCGTATGGGGAGGGGTTCACTGAAGCTTTCTTT
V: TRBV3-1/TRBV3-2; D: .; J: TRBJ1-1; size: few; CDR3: CASSSAFGRGPNTEAFF; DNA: TGTGCCAGCAGCTCCGCGTTCGGGCGGGGGCCGAACACTGAAGCTTTCTTT
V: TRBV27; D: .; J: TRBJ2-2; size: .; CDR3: CASSDLRGLTGELFF; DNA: TGTGCCAGCAGCGATCTAAGGGGCCTCACCGGGGAGCTGTTTTTT
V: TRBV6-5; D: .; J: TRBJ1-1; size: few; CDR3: CASIGFGGPNTEAFF; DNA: TGTGCCAGCATTGGGTTTGGGGGGCCAAACACTGAAGCTTTCTTT
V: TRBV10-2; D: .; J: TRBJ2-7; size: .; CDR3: CASRGSYEQYF; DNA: TGCGCCAGCAGGGGATCTTACGAGCAGTACTTC
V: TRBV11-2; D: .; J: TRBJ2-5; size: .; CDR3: CASSPTGTLQETQYF; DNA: TGTGCCAGCAGCCCCACCGGGACCTTACAAGAGACCCAGTACTTC
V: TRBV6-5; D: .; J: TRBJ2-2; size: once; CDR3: CASKWGTNTGELFF; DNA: TGTGCCAGCAAATGGGGTACGAACACCGGGGAGCTGTTTTTT
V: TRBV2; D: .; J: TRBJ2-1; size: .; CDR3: CASSQTLYNEQFF; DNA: TGTGCCAGCAGTCAGACACTATACAATGAGCAGTTCTTC
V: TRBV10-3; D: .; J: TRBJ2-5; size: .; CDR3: CAIRRGGRGAETQYF; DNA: TGTGCCATCAGACGAGGGGGGCGGGGAGCAGAGACCCAGTACTTC
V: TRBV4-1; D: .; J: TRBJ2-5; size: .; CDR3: CASSQAGDETQYF; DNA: TGCGCCAGCAGCCAAGCAGGGGACGAGACCCAGTACTTC